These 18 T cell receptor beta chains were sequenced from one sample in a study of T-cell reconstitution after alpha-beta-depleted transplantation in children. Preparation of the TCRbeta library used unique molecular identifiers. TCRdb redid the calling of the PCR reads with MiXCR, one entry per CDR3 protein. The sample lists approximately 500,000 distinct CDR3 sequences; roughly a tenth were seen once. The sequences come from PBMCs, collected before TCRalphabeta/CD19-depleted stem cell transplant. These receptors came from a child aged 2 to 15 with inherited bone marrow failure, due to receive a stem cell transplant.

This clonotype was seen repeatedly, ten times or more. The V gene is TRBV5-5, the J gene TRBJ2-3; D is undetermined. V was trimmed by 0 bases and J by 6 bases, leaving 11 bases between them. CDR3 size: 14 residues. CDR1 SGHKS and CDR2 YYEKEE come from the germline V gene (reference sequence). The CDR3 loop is CASSLGLTRDTQYF. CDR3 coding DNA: TGTGCCAGCAGCTTGGGGCTCACCCGGGATACGCAGTATTTT.

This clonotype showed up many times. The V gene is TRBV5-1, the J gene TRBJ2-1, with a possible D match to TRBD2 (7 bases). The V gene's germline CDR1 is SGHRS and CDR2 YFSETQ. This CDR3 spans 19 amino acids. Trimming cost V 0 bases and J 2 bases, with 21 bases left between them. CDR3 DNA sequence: TGCGCCAGCAGCTTGGGAGGGGGGGTGAGTTATCTGCCCTACAATGAGCAGTTCTTC. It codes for CASSLGGGVSYLPYNEQFF.

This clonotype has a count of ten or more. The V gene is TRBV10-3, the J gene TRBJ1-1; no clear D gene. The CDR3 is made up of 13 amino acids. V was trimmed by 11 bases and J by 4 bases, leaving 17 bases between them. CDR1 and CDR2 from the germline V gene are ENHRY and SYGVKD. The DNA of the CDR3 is TGTGCCTCCTGCCCCTCTCTGGCCACTGAAGCTTTCTTT. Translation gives CASCPSLATEAFF.

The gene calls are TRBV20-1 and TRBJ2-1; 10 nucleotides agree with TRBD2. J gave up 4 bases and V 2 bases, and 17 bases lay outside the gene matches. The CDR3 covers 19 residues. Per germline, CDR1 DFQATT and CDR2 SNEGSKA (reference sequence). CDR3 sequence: CSARPFRPKRTSGYNEQFF. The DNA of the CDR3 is TGCAGTGCTAGACCTTTCCGGCCGAAAAGGACTAGCGGATACAATGAGCAGTTCTTC.

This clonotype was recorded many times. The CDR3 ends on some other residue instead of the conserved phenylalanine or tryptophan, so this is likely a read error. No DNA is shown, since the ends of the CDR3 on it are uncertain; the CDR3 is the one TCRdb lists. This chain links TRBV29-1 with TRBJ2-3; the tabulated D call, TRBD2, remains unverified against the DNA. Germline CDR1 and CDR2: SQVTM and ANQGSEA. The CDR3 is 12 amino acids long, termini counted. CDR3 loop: CSVEAPGLGPDC.

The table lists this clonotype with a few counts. The CDR3 DNA follows: TGTGCCACCAGCAGAGATGGCCTAGCGGGAGTTTCAAGCTCCTACGAGCAGTACTTC. Its translation: CATSRDGLAGVSSSYEQYF. The gene calls are TRBV15 and TRBJ2-7, with 10 bases lining up with TRBD2. V gave up 0 bases and J gave up 0 bases; unmatched junction bases: 11. CDR1 LNHNV and CDR2 YYDKDF come from the germline V gene (reference sequence). The CDR3 is 19 amino acids.

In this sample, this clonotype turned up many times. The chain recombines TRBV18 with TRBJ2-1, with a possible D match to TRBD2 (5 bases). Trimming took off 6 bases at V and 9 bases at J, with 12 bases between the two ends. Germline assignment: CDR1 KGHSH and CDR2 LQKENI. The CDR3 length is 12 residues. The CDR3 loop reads CASSPPEAEQFF. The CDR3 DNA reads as TGTGCCAGCTCGCCCCCGGAGGCTGAGCAGTTCTTC.

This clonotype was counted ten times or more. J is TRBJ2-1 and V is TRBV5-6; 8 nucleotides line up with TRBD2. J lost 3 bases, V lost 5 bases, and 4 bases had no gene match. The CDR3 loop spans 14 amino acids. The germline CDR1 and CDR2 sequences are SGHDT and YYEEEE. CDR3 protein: CASRLAEDYNEQFF. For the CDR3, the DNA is TGTGCCAGCAGACTAGCGGAGGACTACAATGAGCAGTTCTTC.

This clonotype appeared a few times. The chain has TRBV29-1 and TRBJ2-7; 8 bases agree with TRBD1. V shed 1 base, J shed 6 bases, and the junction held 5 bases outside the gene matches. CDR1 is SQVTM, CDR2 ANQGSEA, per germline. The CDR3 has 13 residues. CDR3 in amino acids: CSVEGQGAGEQYF. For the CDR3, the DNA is TGCAGCGTTGAAGGTCAGGGGGCTGGCGAGCAGTACTTC.

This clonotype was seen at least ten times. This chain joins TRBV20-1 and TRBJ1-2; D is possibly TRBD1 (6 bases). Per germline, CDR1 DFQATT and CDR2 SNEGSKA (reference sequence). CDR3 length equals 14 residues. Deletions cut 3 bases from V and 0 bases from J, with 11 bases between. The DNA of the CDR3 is TGCAGTGCTAGGGAGGGGGGTTCTAACTATGGCTACACCTTC. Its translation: CSAREGGSNYGYTF.

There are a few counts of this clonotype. For the CDR3, the DNA is TGTGCCAGCAGTTTCAGTCGGGGAGGGCCCGCAGATACGCAGTATTTT. This codes for CASSFSRGGPADTQYF. V is TRBV12-3 or TRBV12-4 and J is TRBJ2-3; 7 bases match TRBD2. The CDR3 is 16 residues long. The trim removed 3 bases at V and 4 bases at J, leaving 10 bases unmatched.

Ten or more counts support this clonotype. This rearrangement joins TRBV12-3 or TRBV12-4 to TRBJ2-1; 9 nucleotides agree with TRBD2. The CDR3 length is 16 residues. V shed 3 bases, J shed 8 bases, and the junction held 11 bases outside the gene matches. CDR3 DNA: TGTGCCAGCAGTTTCTTAGCGGGGGAATATCTATATGAGCAGTTCTTC. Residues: CASSFLAGEYLYEQFF.

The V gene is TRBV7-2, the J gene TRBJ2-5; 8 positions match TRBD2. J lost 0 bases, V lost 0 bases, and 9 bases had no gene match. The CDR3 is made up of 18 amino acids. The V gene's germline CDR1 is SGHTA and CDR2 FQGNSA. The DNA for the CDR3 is TGTGCCAGCAGCTTAGCTCCCAAACGCGGGAGGCACCAAGAGACCCAGTACTTC. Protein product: CASSLAPKRGRHQETQYF.

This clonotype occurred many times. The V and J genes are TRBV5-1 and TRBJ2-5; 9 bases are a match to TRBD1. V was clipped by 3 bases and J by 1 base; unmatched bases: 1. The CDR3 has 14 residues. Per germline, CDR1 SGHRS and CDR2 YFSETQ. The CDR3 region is CASSWDRAQETQYF. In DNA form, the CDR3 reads TGCGCCAGCAGCTGGGACAGGGCCCAAGAGACCCAGTACTTC.

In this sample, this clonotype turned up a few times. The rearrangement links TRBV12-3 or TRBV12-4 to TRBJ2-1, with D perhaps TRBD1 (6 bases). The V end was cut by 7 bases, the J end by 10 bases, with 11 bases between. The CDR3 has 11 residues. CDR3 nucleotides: TGTGCCAGCACAGGGACATACGAGCAGTTCTTC. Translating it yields CASTGTYEQFF.

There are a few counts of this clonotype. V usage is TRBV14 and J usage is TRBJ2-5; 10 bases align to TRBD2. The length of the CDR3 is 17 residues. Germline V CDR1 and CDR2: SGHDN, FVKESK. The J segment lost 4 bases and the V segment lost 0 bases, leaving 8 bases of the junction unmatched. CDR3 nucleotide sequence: TGTGCCAGCAGCCAAGATCGGAATAGCGGGAGGAGAGAGACCCAGTACTTC. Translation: CASSQDRNSGRRETQYF.

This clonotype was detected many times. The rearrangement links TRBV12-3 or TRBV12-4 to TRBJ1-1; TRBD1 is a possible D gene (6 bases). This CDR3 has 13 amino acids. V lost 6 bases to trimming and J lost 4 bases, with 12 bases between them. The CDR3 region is CASSRQVATEAFF. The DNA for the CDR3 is TGTGCCAGCAGCCGACAGGTCGCCACTGAAGCTTTCTTT.

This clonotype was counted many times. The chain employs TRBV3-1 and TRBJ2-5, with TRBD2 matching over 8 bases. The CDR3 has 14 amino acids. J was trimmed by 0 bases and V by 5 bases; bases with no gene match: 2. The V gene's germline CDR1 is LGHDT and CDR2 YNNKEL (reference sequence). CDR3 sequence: CASSLLADQETQYF. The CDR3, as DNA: TGTGCCAGCAGCTTACTAGCGGACCAAGAGACCCAGTACTTC.